This TCR beta chain was documented in a study of T cell repertoires in cytomegalovirus infection. Trimming took 3 bases from V and 0 from J, leaving 8 bases between them. Germline V gene data show CDR1 as DFQATT and CDR2 as SNEGSKA (reference sequence). The CDR3 totals 13 residues. TCRdb reprocessed the reads with MiXCR, giving one entry per CDR3 protein. The repertoire has about 890,000 distinct CDR3 sequences, around 32% of them found once; the top ten carry 10% to 15%. For this clonotype: Antigen specificity is unknown.

This specimen was cultured CD8+ T cells from PBMCs, taken from culture after CMV antigen stimulation. The genes are TRBV20-1 and TRBJ1-1; D is unresolved. This receptor was taken from a human donor in good health (CMV status not recorded). Some clones in this sample may be carry-over from other donors' samples. The CDR3 nucleotides are TGCAGTGCTAGGGGAATGATGAACACTGAAGCTTTCTTT. This codes for CSARGMMNTEAFF.